This T cell receptor (beta chain) was obtained from a study of cytomegalovirus exposure and HLA in healthy donors. Germline V lookup: CDR1 SQVTM, CDR2 ANQGSEA. The CDR3 has 16 amino acids. V lost 2 bases to trimming and J lost 5 bases; unmatched junction nucleotides: 14. PCR involved 60 Vbeta and 13 Jbeta primers. The protocol was immunoSEQ multiplex PCR, while the TCRdb copy is restricted to in-frame clones and leaves out a portion. The table has over 100,000 clones, about 61% seen once. Each donor's status was that of a healthy bone marrow donor. The source of this sequence is a woman between 35 and 50 years old in good health and CMV-seronegative. Specimen: PBMCs. V is TRBV29-1 and J is TRBJ1-1; TRBD1 matches 7 bases. The CDR3 DNA is TGCAGCGTTGAACCCCTCTACAGGGGAGAAGGAACTGAAGCTTTCTTT. This sequence encodes CSVEPLYRGEGTEAFF.